The T cell receptor beta chain described here comes from a study of circulating and synovial CD4+ cells in juvenile arthritis. Study findings and constraints: Diversity here was lower than in bulk blood CD4 cells. The pathogenic-like versus bulk T cell difference escaped Vbeta family analysis.

With respect to this clone: Its antigen is not identified.

Assay: immunoSEQ multiplex PCR; the TCRdb copy retains only in-frame clones and omits some. The table has 36,000 or so clones, 90% to 95% seen once. The sample consisted of CD4+ T cells from blood. This clonotype was obtained from a human donor with juvenile idiopathic arthritis.

The CDR3 loop reads CTSSRGGGTSDSYEQYF. The CDR3 DNA reads as TGCACCAGCAGCCGAGGGGGAGGGACTAGCGACTCCTACGAGCAGTACTTC. V is TRBV1 and J is TRBJ2-7; the table assigns TRBD2, which was not confirmed against the DNA. TRBV1 is deemed a pseudogene. CDR3 length: 17 residues.